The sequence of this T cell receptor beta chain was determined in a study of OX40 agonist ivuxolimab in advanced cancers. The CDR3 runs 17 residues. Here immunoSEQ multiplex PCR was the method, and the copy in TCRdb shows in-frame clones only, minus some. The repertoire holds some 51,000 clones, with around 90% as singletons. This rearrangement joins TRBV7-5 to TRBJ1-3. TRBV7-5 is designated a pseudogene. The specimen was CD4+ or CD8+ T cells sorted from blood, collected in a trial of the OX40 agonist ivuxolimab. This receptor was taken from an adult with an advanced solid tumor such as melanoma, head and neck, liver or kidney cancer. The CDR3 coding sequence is TGTGCCAGAAGCCAGAACAGATGGGACCTGACTGGAAACACCATATATTTT. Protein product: CARSQNRWDLTGNTIYF.